What follows is one TCR beta chain and its context. The PCR employed 60 Vbeta primers together with 13 Jbeta primers. The repertoire was sequenced with immunoSEQ multiplex PCR; TCRdb's copy has only in-frame clones and lacks some. The sample carries under 250,000 clones, 75% to 90% recorded once. CDR3 length equals 13 residues. The germline V gene has CDR1 SGHDT and CDR2 YYEEEE. The V end lost 0 bases, the J end lost 6 bases, and 10 bases lay between the germline ends. This sample is part of a study of cytomegalovirus exposure and HLA in healthy donors. Overall study: HLA-typed donors were the source of approximately 80 million unique TCRs, which an early data release held.

This TCR was recovered from a middle-aged woman in good health and CMV-seronegative. Source material: PBMCs. This sequence joins TRBV5-6 and TRBJ2-7, with TRBD1 as a possible D gene (6 bases). The CDR3 is CASSLAVGGEQYF. CDR3 in DNA: TGTGCCAGCAGCTTGGCCGTAGGGGGCGAGCAGTACTTC.